Following are 27 T cell receptor beta chains from one sample sequenced in a study of blood T cell repertoires in COVID-19. Clones were sequenced by immunoSEQ multiplex PCR, and TCRdb holds only the in-frame ones, with some missing. The profile covers almost 70,000 clones, with about 87% appearing a single time and approximately 6.8% taken by the ten largest. Sequencing input: peripheral blood. All receptors come from a woman in her seventies with acute or convalescent COVID-19.

The gene calls are TRBV7-9 and TRBJ1-2; D remains ambiguous. Trimming cost V 2 bases and J 7 bases, with 8 bases left between them. There are 12 residues in the CDR3. Germline-derived CDR1 and CDR2 are SEHNR and FQNEAQ (reference sequence). Here the CDR3 reads CASSLMERGYTF. CDR3 DNA: TGTGCCAGCAGCTTAATGGAGCGTGGCTACACCTTC.

The chain has TRBV6-5 and TRBJ1-1; D is undetermined. The V gene lost 0 bases and the J gene lost 5 bases, with 13 bases spanning the gap. Germline CDR1 MNHEY, CDR2 SVGAGI. CDR3 length: 15 residues. The CDR3 protein is CASSYSLEGGTEAFF. The DNA of the CDR3 is TGTGCCAGCAGTTACTCACTGGAGGGAGGTACTGAAGCTTTCTTT.

As concerns this clone: Other DNA sequences of this sample code for an identical CDR3. The chain uses TRBV12-3 or TRBV12-4 and TRBJ1-1; 7 bases fit TRBD1. The trim removed 4 bases at V and 1 base at J, leaving 0 bases unmatched. The CDR3 length is 13 residues. In DNA form, the CDR3 reads TGTGCCAGCAGTTGGGACAGGAACACTGAAGCTTTCTTT. Protein product: CASSWDRNTEAFF.

The rearrangement joins TRBV15 to TRBJ2-7; 10 positions agree with TRBD2. CDR3 length: 18 amino acids. Germline V gene lookup returns CDR1 LNHNV and CDR2 YYDKDF (reference sequence). The J segment lost 3 bases and the V segment lost 0 bases, leaving 11 bases of the junction unmatched. CDR3 DNA: TGTGCCACCAGCAGAGATGGGGAACTAGCGGGACGTTACTACGAGCAGTACTTC. The encoded protein is CATSRDGELAGRYYEQYF. Complete variable domain (other parts from reference TRBV15 and TRBJ2-7): DAMVIQNPRYQVTQFGKPVTLSCSQTLNHNVMYWYQQKSSQAPKLLFHYYDKDFNNEADTPDNFQSRRPNTSFCFLDIRSPGLGDTAMYLCATSRDGELAGRYYEQYFGPGTRLTVT.

The V call is TRBV3-1 (or the pseudogene TRBV3-2), the J call TRBJ1-2; D is perhaps TRBD1 (5 bases). CDR1 and CDR2 from the germline V gene are LGHDT and YNNKEL (reference sequence). This CDR3 has 13 residues. Trimming pared 4 bases from V and 7 bases from J, leaving 13 bases between. The CDR3 coding sequence is TGTGCCAGCAGCCCCCGGGACTCCTCTGGCTACACCTTC. Its translation is CASSPRDSSGYTF.

This chain connects TRBV30 to TRBJ1-5; 10 bases fit TRBD1. V was clipped by 0 bases and J by 0 bases; unmatched bases: 8. In germline, CDR1 is GTSNPN, CDR2 SVGIG (reference sequence). The CDR3 sequence is 18 residues long. CDR3 sequence: CAWSVRGTGVYSNQPQHF. CDR3 in DNA: TGTGCCTGGAGTGTACGGGGGACAGGGGTTTATAGCAATCAGCCCCAGCATTTT.

The chain links TRBV28 to TRBJ2-2, with unresolved D. The CDR3 covers 12 residues. Trimming pared 8 bases from V and 4 bases from J, leaving 8 bases between. CDR1 is MDHEN, CDR2 SYDVKM, per germline. The CDR3 loop is CASGLLTGELFF. The DNA of the CDR3 is TGTGCCAGCGGGCTTCTCACCGGGGAGCTGTTTTTT.

The chain couples TRBV28 to TRBJ1-1; D is possibly TRBD1 (6 bases). The CDR3 length is 13 residues. Trimming removed 6 bases from V and 9 bases from J, with 17 bases in between. Germline loops: CDR1 MDHEN, CDR2 SYDVKM. The CDR3 DNA sequence: TGTGCCAGCAGCACCCTGAGGACAGTTAAAGCTTTCTTT. Translation gives CASSTLRTVKAFF.

The chain couples TRBV5-1 to TRBJ2-7; the match to TRBD2 covers 8 bases. Germline CDR1 is SGHRS and CDR2 is YFSETQ. After removal of 4 bases from V and 3 bases from J, the junction contained 9 bases not matched to a gene. The CDR3 loop spans 15 amino acids. CDR3 in amino acids: CASSPRGSGIYEQYF. Here the CDR3 DNA reads TGCGCCAGCAGCCCTAGGGGTAGCGGGATCTACGAGCAGTACTTC.

The rearrangement uses TRBV24-1 and TRBJ2-1; D is possibly TRBD2 (5 bases). The CDR3 extends over 14 amino acids. Germline CDR1 is KGHDR and CDR2 is SFDVKD. V was clipped by 4 bases and J by 7 bases, with 13 bases between them. For the CDR3, the DNA is TGTGCCACCAGTGAGTCGACTACCTGGAATGAGCAGTTCTTC. Amino acids: CATSESTTWNEQFF.

J is TRBJ1-5 and V is TRBV9; no clear D. Germline CDR1 and CDR2: SGDLS and YYNGEE. CDR3 length equals 15 residues. V was pared by 0 bases and J by 2 bases, with 9 bases between. DNA of the CDR3: TGTGCCAGCAGCGTAGACCCAAGCGGCAATCAGCCCCAGCATTTT. Its protein product is CASSVDPSGNQPQHF.

This rearrangement joins TRBV7-3 to TRBJ2-3, with D hard to call. CDR1 and CDR2 from the germline V gene are SGHTA and FQGTGA. The CDR3 contains 12 residues. Trimming took off 1 base at V and 6 bases at J, with 5 bases between the two ends. The CDR3 DNA reads as TGTGCCAGCAGCTTAAACGGGGATACGCAGTATTTT. This translates into CASSLNGDTQYF.

This clone was seen once. V is TRBV29-1 and J is TRBJ1-5; tentatively, D is TRBD1 (6 bases). Germline CDR1 reads SQVTM; CDR2 reads ANQGSEA. V shed 7 bases and J shed 0 bases, with 13 bases lying between them. The CDR3 covers 14 residues. Here the CDR3 DNA reads TGCAGCGCACGGACAGCTAATAGCAATCAGCCCCAGCATTTT. Residues: CSARTANSNQPQHF.

This clone was counted only a few times. DNA of the CDR3: TGCAGTGCCGCGCGGGGGGATGAGCAGTTCTTC. As protein: CSAARGDEQFF. The chain joins TRBV20-1 to TRBJ2-1; 8 bases map to TRBD2. V shed 6 bases, J shed 8 bases, and the junction held 3 bases outside the gene matches. Germline V gives CDR1 DFQATT, CDR2 SNEGSKA (reference sequence). This CDR3 region has 11 residues.

The chain recombines TRBV18 with TRBJ1-6; D unresolved. The CDR3 runs to 12 residues. The V and J ends lost 2 bases and 9 bases respectively, with 5 bases between them. CDR1 is KGHSH, CDR2 LQKENI, per germline. CDR3 nucleotides: TGTGCCAGCTCACCAGGAGTTTCACCCCTCCACTTT. Amino acid sequence: CASSPGVSPLHF.

The chain uses TRBV19 and TRBJ1-5; possible D gene TRBD1, 5 bases. The CDR3 loop spans 16 amino acids. V was shortened by 3 bases and J by 4 bases, with 16 bases between the two germline ends. Germline-derived CDR1 and CDR2 are LNHDA and SQIVND (reference sequence). CDR3 in DNA: TGTGCCAGTAGTATTCCGGGGGTTAGGGCAAATCAGCCCCAGCATTTT. Protein: CASSIPGVRANQPQHF. The complete variable domain, with remaining parts taken from reference TRBV19 and TRBJ1-5, reads DGGITQSPKYLFRKEGQNVTLSCEQNLNHDAMYWYRQDPGQGLRLIYYSQIVNDFQKGDIAEGYSVSREKKESFPLTVTSAQKNPTAFYLCASSIPGVRANQPQHFGDGTRLSIL.

V gene TRBV28 combines with J gene TRBJ2-1; 7 bases are shared with TRBD2. With 5 bases clipped from V and 7 bases from J, the junction kept 14 bases outside the gene matches. The CDR3 has 16 residues. In germline, CDR1 is MDHEN, CDR2 SYDVKM. The CDR3 coding sequence is TGTGCCAGCAGTCAAAACCAGCGGGCCGGGAGGAATGAGCAGTTCTTC. This sequence encodes CASSQNQRAGRNEQFF.

The rearrangement joins TRBV15 to TRBJ1-1; D possibly corresponds to TRBD1 (6 bases). The CDR3 totals 15 residues. CDR1 is LNHNV and CDR2 is YYDKDF in the germline V gene (reference sequence). With 1 base removed from V and 0 bases from J, the gap between germline ends came to 9 bases. In DNA, the CDR3 is TGTGCCACCAGCAGAGTTCCAGGGGTGAACACTGAAGCTTTCTTT. Translating gives CATSRVPGVNTEAFF.

This clone came up once. The V and J genes are TRBV6-5 and TRBJ2-5; 12 bases are shared with TRBD2. The V gene's germline CDR1 is MNHEY and CDR2 SVGAGI. With 3 bases clipped from V and 7 bases from J, the junction kept 9 bases outside the gene matches. The CDR3 runs 16 residues. CDR3 DNA sequence: TGTGCCAGCAGTTATACGGCTAGCGGGAGGGCCGGGACCCAGTACTTC. Protein product: CASSYTASGRAGTQYF.

The chain combines TRBV7-9 with TRBJ2-7; D is perhaps TRBD2 (7 bases). Germline V gives CDR1 SEHNR, CDR2 FQNEAQ (reference sequence). The CDR3 sequence is 13 residues long. V lost 8 bases and J 2 bases, leaving 13 bases between the germline ends. This chain's CDR3 is CASSGGRAYEQYF. DNA of the CDR3: TGTGCCAGCTCGGGGGGCAGAGCCTACGAGCAGTACTTC.

The chain employs TRBV7-8 and TRBJ1-5; perhaps TRBD1 as D (6 bases). The CDR3 contains 12 residues. Germline CDR1 is SGHVS and CDR2 is FQNEAQ. With 4 bases removed from V and 5 bases from J, the gap between germline ends came to 6 bases. CDR3 residues: CASSWTDQPQHF. The DNA of the CDR3 is TGTGCCAGCAGCTGGACAGATCAGCCCCAGCATTTT.

The chain has TRBV19 and TRBJ1-2, with D unclear. V lost 3 bases, J lost 0 bases, and 2 bases lay in between. Germline values: CDR1 LNHDA, CDR2 SQIVND (reference sequence). This CDR3 is 12 amino acids long. The CDR3 nucleotides are TGTGCCAGTAGTATCGCTAACTATGGCTACACCTTC. Protein sequence: CASSIANYGYTF.

The J gene is TRBJ2-7, the V gene TRBV18; 11 nucleotides align to TRBD2. V was pared by 3 bases and J by 0 bases, with 4 bases of the junction left unmatched. Germline CDR1 and CDR2: KGHSH and LQKENI. The CDR3 is 16 amino acids. In DNA, the CDR3 is TGTGCCAGCTCACCTCGGACTAGCGGGCCCTCCTACGAGCAGTACTTC. This sequence encodes CASSPRTSGPSYEQYF.

The CDR3 bases are TGTGCCAGCAGCCAAAACACGAACACTGAAGCTTTCTTT. Its translation is CASSQNTNTEAFF. V usage is TRBV3-1 (or the pseudogene TRBV3-2) and J usage is TRBJ1-1; D is uncertain. Trimming removed 2 bases from V and 1 base from J, with 5 bases in between. The germline gives CDR1 LGHDT, CDR2 YNNKEL (reference sequence). The CDR3 is 13 amino acids.

V is TRBV5-4 and J is TRBJ1-2; 11 bases are a match to TRBD1. Germline CDR1 SGHNT, CDR2 YYREEE (reference sequence). This CDR3 comprises 14 residues. V shed 5 bases and J 3 bases; nucleotides not matched to a gene: 3. The CDR3 region has the DNA TGTGCCAGCAGAAGGACAGGGGGCGACTATGGCTACACCTTC. Encoded protein: CASRRTGGDYGYTF.

The V and J genes are TRBV18 and TRBJ1-6; 8 nucleotides align to TRBD1. Germline values: CDR1 KGHSH, CDR2 LQKENI. Trimming at V came to 3 bases and at J to 2 bases, leaving 3 bases not matched to a gene. The CDR3 consists of 16 residues. CDR3 in amino acids: CASSPGQGAYNSPLHF. CDR3 coding DNA: TGTGCCAGCTCACCTGGACAGGGTGCCTATAATTCACCCCTCCACTTT.

This clone came up a few times. V and J are TRBV9 and TRBJ2-7; TRBD2 might be the D (6 bases). This CDR3 comprises 15 residues. Deletions cut 3 bases from V and 2 bases from J, with 15 bases between. Per germline, CDR1 SGDLS and CDR2 YYNGEE. The CDR3 region is CASSAFRGSAYEQYF. CDR3 DNA: TGTGCCAGCAGCGCCTTCCGGGGGAGCGCCTACGAGCAGTACTTC.